The 10 T cell receptor beta chains below come from one sample, sequenced in a study of T-cell memory formation after mild COVID-19. TCRdb re-called the 5' RACE reads through MiXCR, storing one row per CDR3 protein. The data contain around 410,000 distinct CDR3 sequences, less than 25% of them seen just once; the ten biggest clones take up about an eighth. Sequences were obtained from PBMCs or a T cell subset sorted from them (not recorded which). The source is an adult woman who had mild COVID-19 (a few samples of this study predate the infection). Cell type and time point are not known.

This clonotype was detected only a few times. The chain joins TRBV6-5 to TRBJ2-7; 7 bases are a match to TRBD1. The junction had 11 bases not matched to a gene; V was cut back by 6 bases and J by 0 bases. Germline V gene data show CDR1 as MNHEY and CDR2 as SVGAGI. The CDR3 covers 16 residues. The CDR3 loop reads CASSQTTGKVSYEQYF. The DNA for the CDR3 is TGTGCCAGCAGCCAGACGACAGGGAAAGTCTCCTACGAGCAGTACTTC.

This clonotype was counted many times. V is TRBV27 and J is TRBJ2-1, with 7 bases matching TRBD2. Germline V gives CDR1 MNHEY, CDR2 SMNVEV (reference sequence). J was trimmed by 1 base and V by 0 bases; bases with no gene match: 3. This CDR3 contains 16 residues. CDR3: CASSLSWGGSYNEQFF. For the CDR3, the DNA is TGTGCCAGCAGTTTATCGTGGGGGGGGTCCTACAATGAGCAGTTCTTC.

This clonotype was seen a few times. The chain is built from TRBV5-1 and TRBJ2-1; 16 bases map to TRBD2. The CDR3 consists of 14 residues. Germline V lookup: CDR1 SGHRS, CDR2 YFSETQ. Trimming at V came to 5 bases and at J to 7 bases, leaving 0 bases not matched to a gene. CDR3 residues: CASRGLAGGNEQFF. The CDR3, as DNA: TGCGCCAGCAGGGGACTAGCGGGAGGGAATGAGCAGTTCTTC.

The rearrangement links TRBV4-2 to TRBJ2-1; D is ambiguous. Trimming removed 0 bases from V and 8 bases from J, with 17 bases in between. This CDR3 is built from 16 residues. CDR1 and CDR2 (germline): LGHNA, YNFKEQ. CDR3 in DNA: TGTGCCAGCAGCCAAGAGAGAACTATTCATCTCGATGAGCAGTTCTTC. It translates to CASSQERTIHLDEQFF.

This clonotype was recorded a few times. J is TRBJ2-7 and V is TRBV6-5; D is possibly TRBD2 (5 bases). This CDR3 region has 16 residues. Trimming took off 5 bases at V and 2 bases at J, with 19 bases between the two ends. From germline, CDR1 is MNHEY and CDR2 SVGAGI. The DNA of the CDR3 is TGTGCCAGCAGTCGCCGAGCCATGGACTTTACCTACGAGCAGTACTTC. It yields the protein CASSRRAMDFTYEQYF.

This clonotype was picked up a small number of times. The J gene is TRBJ2-3, the V gene TRBV9; D is possibly TRBD1 (6 bases). The CDR3 runs 14 residues. CDR1 and CDR2 from the germline V gene are SGDLS and YYNGEE. V lost 4 bases and J lost 4, with 13 bases in between. This CDR3 is CASSFQGWSDTQYF. The CDR3 nucleotides are TGTGCCAGCAGCTTTCAGGGGTGGTCAGATACGCAGTATTTT.

The chain joins TRBV12-3 or TRBV12-4 to TRBJ2-3; D is unclear. The CDR3 has 14 amino acids. V gave up 6 bases and J gave up 1 base, with 11 bases separating them. CDR3 in DNA: TGTGCCAGCAGCCTCGCCAGTGGCACAGATACGCAGTATTTT. It specifies CASSLASGTDTQYF.

The chain couples TRBV7-8 to TRBJ2-1; a weak D match, TRBD2 (5 bases). This CDR3 region has 15 residues. Germline CDR1 is SGHVS and CDR2 is FQNEAQ. Trimming took 5 bases from V and 4 from J, leaving 15 bases between them. This chain's CDR3 is CASSPSPPGYNEQFF. The CDR3 nucleotides read TGTGCCAGCAGCCCGAGTCCCCCGGGGTACAATGAGCAGTTCTTC.

V usage is TRBV12-3 or TRBV12-4 and J usage is TRBJ2-7; a possible D gene is TRBD2 (6 bases). The CDR3 runs 15 residues. The V end lost 1 base, the J end lost 4 bases, and 14 bases lay between the germline ends. The CDR3 is CASSLGRGRVYEQYF. CDR3 nucleotides: TGTGCCAGCAGTTTAGGGCGGGGAAGGGTTTACGAGCAGTACTTC.

The V call is TRBV7-2, the J call TRBJ2-3, with D unresolved. CDR3 size: 12 residues. The germline V and J ends were trimmed by 5 bases and 6 bases, with 9 bases remaining between them. CDR1 is SGHTA and CDR2 is FQGNSA in the germline V gene. The CDR3 spells CASSPAKDTQYF. CDR3 nucleotides: TGTGCCAGCAGCCCCGCAAAGGATACGCAGTATTTT.